This T cell receptor beta chain stems from a study of blood T cell repertoires in COVID-19. Patients in Seattle were enrolled during active infection, then followed longitudinally. Data came from immunoSEQ multiplex PCR; TCRdb stores just in-frame clones and leaves some out. In the table there are 350,000 to 400,000 clones, 89% of which are singletons. Deletions cut 2 bases from V and 6 bases from J, with 13 bases between. This CDR3 spans 15 amino acids. Germline V CDR1 and CDR2: LGHNA, YSLEER. J is TRBJ1-4 and V is TRBV4-3; D possibly corresponds to TRBD1 (6 bases). The sequenced material came from peripheral blood. The clonotype comes from a woman aged 25 to 39 with COVID-19, enrolled during active disease. The CDR3 coding sequence is TGCGCCAGCAGCCAAATGGGGAGGGGGGATGAAAAACTGTTTTTT. Amino acids: CASSQMGRGDEKLFF.